The 6 T cell receptor beta chains below were found in one sample sequenced in a study of T cell responses to AZD1222 COVID-19 vaccine. Generated by immunoSEQ multiplex PCR, the TCRdb table keeps only in-frame clones and is missing some. The table includes 150,000 to 200,000 clones, over 90% detected once. The sequencing here drew on peripheral blood, taken 28 days after the second AZD1222 dose. The receptors originated from an adult who received the AZD1222 COVID-19 vaccine.

The chain uses TRBV7-9 and TRBJ1-4; D is uncertain. Trimming pared 1 base from V and 4 bases from J, leaving 7 bases between. This CDR3 comprises 14 residues. Germline CDR1 is SEHNR and CDR2 is FQNEAQ (reference sequence). In DNA, the CDR3 is TGTGCCAGCAGCTTAGGGCAGGTTAATGAAAAACTGTTTTTT. It specifies CASSLGQVNEKLFF.

The chain couples TRBV7-9 to TRBJ2-5, with D maybe TRBD1 (6 bases). CDR1 and CDR2 from the germline V gene are SEHNR and FQNEAQ (reference sequence). There are 14 residues in the CDR3. Trimming stripped 8 bases from V and 1 base from J, with 14 bases between. CDR3 nucleotides: TGTGCCAGCCGCGATTCAGGGGCCCAAGAGACCCAGTACTTC. Protein product: CASRDSGAQETQYF. Complete variable domain (other parts from reference TRBV7-9 and TRBJ2-5): DTGVSQNPRHKITKRGQNVTFRCDPISEHNRLYWYRQTLGQGPEFLTYFQNEAQLEKSRLLSDRFSAERPKGSFSTLEIQRTEQGDSAMYLCASRDSGAQETQYFGPGTRLLVL.

The chain has TRBV9 and TRBJ1-2, with 9 positions matching TRBD1. V gave up 3 bases and J gave up 3 bases; unmatched junction bases: 6. Per the germline V gene, CDR1 is SGDLS and CDR2 is YYNGEE. The CDR3 consists of 15 residues. The CDR3 region is CASSETGGADYGYTF. The CDR3 coding sequence is TGTGCCAGCAGCGAAACAGGGGGCGCTGACTATGGCTACACCTTC.

The chain links TRBV5-6 to TRBJ1-2; no definite D call. Germline V CDR1 and CDR2: SGHDT, YYEEEE. The CDR3 spans 13 residues. The V end was cut by 0 bases, the J end by 6 bases, with 9 bases between. The CDR3, as DNA: TGTGCCAGCAGCTTGGGCCCGTCGGATGGCTACACCTTC. Protein sequence: CASSLGPSDGYTF.

Here the CDR3 reads CASSLVSGNTEAFF. CDR3 nucleotide sequence: TGTGCCAGCAGCTTAGTTTCAGGGAACACTGAAGCTTTCTTT. V gene TRBV11-3 combines with J gene TRBJ1-1; D is undetermined. Germline loops: CDR1 SGHNT, CDR2 YENEEA. The CDR3 runs to 14 residues. V was trimmed by 1 base and J by 1 base, leaving 7 bases between them.

There are a few counts of this clone. The chain recombines TRBV9 with TRBJ2-1; TRBD2 aligns across 12 bases. Looked up from germline, CDR1 is SGDLS and CDR2 is YYNGEE. The CDR3 contains 15 residues. V was pared by 3 bases and J by 9 bases, with 7 bases of the junction left unmatched. For the CDR3, the DNA is TGTGCCAGCAGCGGCCGACTAGCGGGAGCGTTTGAGCAGTTCTTC. Translated: CASSGRLAGAFEQFF.